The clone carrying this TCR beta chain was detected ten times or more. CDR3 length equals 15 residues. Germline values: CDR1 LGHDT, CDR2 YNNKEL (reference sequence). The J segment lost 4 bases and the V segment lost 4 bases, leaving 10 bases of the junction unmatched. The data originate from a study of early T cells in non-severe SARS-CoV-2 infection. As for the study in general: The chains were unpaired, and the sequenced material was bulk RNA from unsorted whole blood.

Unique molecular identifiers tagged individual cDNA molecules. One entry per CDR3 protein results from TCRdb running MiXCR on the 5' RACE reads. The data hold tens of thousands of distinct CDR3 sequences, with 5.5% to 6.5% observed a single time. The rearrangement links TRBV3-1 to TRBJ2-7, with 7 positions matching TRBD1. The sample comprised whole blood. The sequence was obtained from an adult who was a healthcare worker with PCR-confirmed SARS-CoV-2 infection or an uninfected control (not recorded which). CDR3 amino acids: CASSRKQGTLYEQYF. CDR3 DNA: TGTGCCAGCAGCCGAAAACAGGGGACCCTTTACGAGCAGTACTTC.